This T cell receptor (beta chain) was sequenced during a study of blood T cells in healthy people across ages. Overall study: Template switching captured about one barcoded beta molecule per two T cells.

For this clonotype: Its target is not known.

Combining a sample-barcoded 5' primer with a J-beta primer mix, a second PCR ran for 7 to 11 cycles. TCRdb re-called the 5' RACE reads through MiXCR, storing one row per CDR3 protein. Of roughly 1.9 million distinct CDR3 sequences in the sample, about 39% were seen once. Whole-study findings and limits: Observed TCR beta diversity showed a strong correlation with the percentage of naive T cells as measured by flow cytometry. Shifts in expanded clonotypes may have been confounded by donor CMV status, which was unknown.

V lost 1 base to trimming and J lost 5 bases, with 14 bases between them. Per the germline V gene, CDR1 is SGHNT and CDR2 is YENEEA. The CDR3 consists of 15 residues. Aged roughly 6 to 100, donors were systemically healthy Caucasians from Russia. The genes are TRBV11-3 and TRBJ2-5, with D perhaps TRBD2 (5 bases). The clonotype comes from a human donor in good health. Sequenced sample: blood. The CDR3, as DNA: TGTGCCAGCAGCTTAGGTTACCGCGAGGGCGAGACCCAGTACTTC. It yields the protein CASSLGYREGETQYF.